The TCR beta chain described here comes from a study of T cell responses to AZD1222 COVID-19 vaccine. The CDR3 has 19 amino acids. CDR1 and CDR2 from the germline V gene are LGHDT and YNNKEL (reference sequence). V lost 5 bases, J lost 0 bases, and 15 bases stayed unmatched. In regard to this clone: The antigen is unknown.

This table comes from immunoSEQ multiplex PCR, and its TCRdb copy is limited to in-frame clones, with some not included. Among some 170,000 clones, about 92% were seen once, and the ten largest hold 2.6%. Study-wide points: Repertoire samples came only from after the peak T cell response. An increase in Spike-specific TCR breadth and depth was observed after two AZD1222 doses.

V usage is TRBV3-1 (or the pseudogene TRBV3-2) and J usage is TRBJ2-1; 8 positions agree with TRBD2. This sequence originates from an adult in good health. Sequencing was performed on peripheral blood, taken on day 0 of AZD1222 vaccination. This CDR3 is CASSSIRTSGWSSYNEQFF. CDR3 nucleotides: TGTGCCAGCAGCTCCATACGAACTAGCGGCTGGAGCTCCTACAATGAGCAGTTCTTC.